These 30 T cell receptor beta chains originate from one sample sequenced in a study of shared clonotypes between healthy human individuals. Assay used: immunoSEQ multiplex PCR; TCRdb lists only in-frame clones, some missing. This table has around 2,000,000 clones, 90% to 95% appearing once. The specimen was naive CD4+ T cells sorted from blood. Subset indicated: CD45RA+ positively selected. The receptor set was obtained from a man between 18 and 29 years old in good health.

The chain links TRBV27 to TRBJ2-7; weak D call: TRBD1 (5 bases). The CDR3 is 13 residues long. Between the trimmed V and J ends, which lost 6 bases and 3 bases, there was a span of 12 bases. The V gene's germline CDR1 is MNHEY and CDR2 SMNVEV (reference sequence). CDR3 sequence: CASSHRPYYEQYF. In DNA form, the CDR3 reads TGTGCCAGCAGCCACAGGCCTTACTACGAGCAGTACTTC.

The chain has TRBV12-5 and TRBJ1-5, with unresolved D. The CDR3 is 12 amino acids. Trimming cost V 3 bases and J 8 bases, with 8 bases left between them. Looked up from germline, CDR1 is LGHNT and CDR2 is FRNRAP. The CDR3 DNA follows: TGTGCTAGTGGTTTATTTGAGGAGCCCCAGCATTTT. Translated, it gives CASGLFEEPQHF.

The chain recombines TRBV5-6 with TRBJ2-3, with 7 bases matching TRBD1. The CDR3 extends over 15 amino acids. The trim removed 4 bases at V and 2 bases at J, leaving 7 bases unmatched. Germline-derived CDR1 and CDR2 are SGHDT and YYEEEE. In DNA form, the CDR3 reads TGTGCCAGCAGCGATACAGGGGCTGTCACAGATACGCAGTATTTT. As protein: CASSDTGAVTDTQYF.

This chain joins TRBV5-4 and TRBJ1-2; TRBD1 agrees at 7 bases. CDR1 is SGHNT, CDR2 YYREEE, per germline (reference sequence). The CDR3 runs to 14 residues. The V segment lost 0 bases and the J segment 5 bases; nucleotides outside the gene matches: 4. The CDR3 DNA reads TGTGCCAGCAGCTTGGTTGGACAGGCGTATGGCTACACCTTC. Its protein is CASSLVGQAYGYTF.

This chain links TRBV25-1 with TRBJ2-7; D is unclear. V lost 3 bases and J 3 bases, leaving 12 bases between the germline ends. The CDR3 totals 14 residues. Germline CDR1 is MGHDK and CDR2 is SYGVNS. The DNA for the CDR3 is TGTGCCAGCAGTGATTCTTTCGAAGGCTACGAGCAGTACTTC. This encodes CASSDSFEGYEQYF.

The V and J genes are TRBV7-9 and TRBJ1-1, with 8 bases that match TRBD1. The CDR3 sequence is 14 residues long. Trimming removed 5 bases from V and 11 bases from J; junction bases left unmatched: 13. Germline values: CDR1 SEHNR, CDR2 FQNEAQ (reference sequence). The CDR3 region is CASSPAGGRPKAFF. Here the CDR3 DNA reads TGTGCCAGCAGCCCAGCAGGGGGCCGGCCGAAGGCTTTCTTT.

To note about this clone: In the same sample, other DNA sequences code for this CDR3. J is TRBJ1-5 and V is TRBV5-1; 8 nucleotides align to TRBD1. The CDR3 runs to 13 residues. The J segment lost 5 bases and the V segment lost 4 bases, leaving 2 bases of the junction unmatched. CDR1 and CDR2 from the germline V gene are SGHRS and YFSETQ. The CDR3 region has the DNA TGCGCCAGCAGCCCGGACAGGGATCAGCCCCAGCATTTT. Translated, it gives CASSPDRDQPQHF.

V is TRBV5-5 and J is TRBJ1-4; 10 positions agree with TRBD1. The ends lost 1 base at V and 8 bases at J; junction bases unmatched: 5. The germline gives CDR1 SGHKS, CDR2 YYEKEE (reference sequence). CDR3 length: 15 amino acids. CDR3 sequence: CASSLIGTGEEKLFF. The CDR3 bases are TGTGCCAGCAGCTTGATTGGGACAGGGGAGGAAAAACTGTTTTTT.

This clone appeared once. V gene TRBV4-1 combines with J gene TRBJ1-4; D gene uncertain. Germline lookup yields CDR1 MGHRA and CDR2 YSYEKL. The CDR3 sequence is 13 residues long. V was pared by 4 bases and J by 5 bases, with 8 bases between. For the CDR3, the DNA is TGCGCCAGCAGCCGGTTCAAGAATGAAAAACTGTTTTTT. Translation gives CASSRFKNEKLFF.

In its sample, this clone was seen once. V usage is TRBV2 and J usage is TRBJ2-3; TRBD2 aligns across 7 bases. With V trimmed by 8 bases and J by 0 bases, 8 bases remained unmatched. Germline CDR1 and CDR2: SNHLY and FYNNEI. CDR3 length: 15 residues. The CDR3 bases are TGTGCCAGCGGGCAGGCGGGAGCTAGCACAGATACGCAGTATTTT. It encodes CASGQAGASTDTQYF. Drawing the rest from reference TRBV2 and TRBJ2-3, the complete variable domain is EPEVTQTPSHQVTQMGQEVILRCVPISNHLYFYWYRQILGQKVEFLVSFYNNEISEKSEIFDDQFSVERPDGSNFTLKIRSTKLEDSAMYFCASGQAGASTDTQYFGPGTRLTVL.

This chain joins TRBV11-2 and TRBJ2-1; 11 nucleotides align to TRBD2. CDR3 length: 19 residues. Germline V gene lookup returns CDR1 SGHAT and CDR2 FQNNGV. Trimming cost V 5 bases and J 5 bases; bases outside gene matches: 17. The chain's CDR3 is CASSPSGRSGRALNNEQFF. The CDR3 coding sequence is TGTGCCAGCAGCCCTAGTGGGCGTAGCGGGAGGGCCTTGAACAATGAGCAGTTCTTC.

V gene TRBV28 combines with J gene TRBJ1-2; D might be TRBD1 (5 bases). This CDR3 spans 14 amino acids. The germline gives CDR1 MDHEN, CDR2 SYDVKM. Trimming stripped 2 bases from V and 4 bases from J, with 11 bases between. This CDR3 reads CASSLGGQVYGYTF. In DNA, the CDR3 is TGTGCCAGCAGTTTAGGGGGTCAGGTCTATGGCTACACCTTC.

V gene TRBV28 combines with J gene TRBJ1-5; D is undetermined. V lost 3 bases to trimming and J lost 0 bases, with 9 bases between them. Germline assignment: CDR1 MDHEN and CDR2 SYDVKM. The CDR3 is made up of 15 amino acids. CDR3 nucleotide sequence: TGTGCCAGCAGTTTCGTTTCTTATAGCAATCAGCCCCAGCATTTT. It specifies CASSFVSYSNQPQHF.

The V and J genes are TRBV30 and TRBJ2-1, with D perhaps matching TRBD2 (7 bases). Looked up from germline, CDR1 is GTSNPN and CDR2 is SVGIG (reference sequence). CDR3 size: 15 residues. The V gene lost 3 bases and the J gene lost 8 bases, with 20 bases spanning the gap. In DNA, the CDR3 is TGTGCCTGGAGCATGGGGGGGGCCGTATCCGATGAGCAGTTCTTC. As protein: CAWSMGGAVSDEQFF. The complete variable domain, with remaining parts taken from reference TRBV30 and TRBJ2-1, reads SQTIHQWPATLVQPVGSPLSLECTVEGTSNPNLYWYRQAAGRGLQLLFYSVGIGQISSEVPQNLSASRPQDRQFILSSKKLLLSDSGFYLCAWSMGGAVSDEQFFGPGTRLTVL.

The J gene is TRBJ2-3, the V gene TRBV11-3; D is undetermined. The V and J ends lost 5 bases and 4 bases respectively, with 10 bases between them. This CDR3 contains 13 residues. Germline V gene data show CDR1 as SGHNT and CDR2 as YENEEA. The CDR3 protein is CASSMGSADTQYF. The CDR3 DNA follows: TGTGCCAGCAGCATGGGGTCGGCAGATACGCAGTATTTT.

The V call is TRBV28, the J call TRBJ2-7, with 9 bases aligning to TRBD1. CDR1 and CDR2 from the germline V gene are MDHEN and SYDVKM. V shed 3 bases and J 3 bases; nucleotides not matched to a gene: 6. The CDR3 has 15 residues. CDR3 DNA sequence: TGTGCCAGCAGTTTGTTTCCGGGACAGGGCTACGAGCAGTACTTC. It translates to CASSLFPGQGYEQYF.

The chain links TRBV7-6 to TRBJ1-6; 9 nucleotides align to TRBD1. This CDR3 region has 15 residues. V shed 10 bases, J shed 1 base, and the junction held 5 bases outside the gene matches. Germline loops: CDR1 SGHVS, CDR2 FNYEAQ. The CDR3: CATGQGLSYNSPLHF. The CDR3, as DNA: TGTGCCACCGGACAGGGGTTATCCTATAATTCACCCCTCCACTTT. Combining the CDR3 with reference TRBV7-6 and TRBJ1-6 gives the whole variable domain GAGVSQSPRYKVTKRGQDVALRCDPISGHVSLYWYRQALGQGPEFLTYFNYEAQQDKSGLPNDRFSAERPEGSISTLTIQRTEQRDSAMYRCATGQGLSYNSPLHFGNGTRLTVT.

The chain carries TRBV5-4 and TRBJ2-2; D might be TRBD1 (5 bases). The V end was cut by 4 bases, the J end by 4 bases, with 14 bases between. This CDR3 has 15 amino acids. Germline values: CDR1 SGHNT, CDR2 YYREEE (reference sequence). The CDR3 region has the DNA TGTGCCAGCAGCCTTCAAGGGGAAGGCACCGGGGAGCTGTTTTTT. Protein sequence: CASSLQGEGTGELFF.

The J gene is TRBJ1-6, the V gene TRBV11-2, with D possibly matching TRBD1 (5 bases). V gave up 5 bases and J gave up 7 bases, with 15 bases separating them. Germline V gene sequence: CDR1 SGHAT, CDR2 FQNNGV. The CDR3 consists of 15 residues. This CDR3 reads CASSQRAWGNSPLHF. In DNA form, the CDR3 reads TGTGCCAGCAGCCAGAGAGCTTGGGGGAATTCACCCCTCCACTTT.

Points on this clone: Other DNA sequences from this sample encode an identical CDR3 as well. The CDR3 sequence is CAISESRGNTEAFF. The CDR3 nucleotides are TGTGCCATCAGTGAGTCGAGGGGGAACACTGAAGCTTTCTTT. J is TRBJ1-1 and V is TRBV10-3, with D maybe TRBD1 (5 bases). Trimming took off 0 bases at V and 1 base at J, with 6 bases between the two ends. The CDR3 has 14 amino acids. The germline V gene encodes CDR1 ENHRY and CDR2 SYGVKD.

The V and J genes are TRBV4-2 and TRBJ1-3; D gene unclear. The V gene lost 1 base and the J gene lost 0 bases, with 16 bases spanning the gap. This CDR3 is 18 amino acids long. Germline lookup yields CDR1 LGHNA and CDR2 YNFKEQ. The DNA of the CDR3 is TGTGCCAGCAGCCAAGCCGAGGCCATCTTACGCTCTGGAAACACCATATATTTT. Encoded protein: CASSQAEAILRSGNTIYF.

V is TRBV10-3 and J is TRBJ1-5; possible D gene TRBD1, 6 bases. This CDR3 has 13 amino acids. The germline V and J ends were trimmed by 7 bases and 4 bases, with 11 bases remaining between them. Germline CDR1 and CDR2: ENHRY and SYGVKD. CDR3 nucleotides: TGTGCCATCAACGGGGGGCTGAATCAGCCCCAGCATTTT. Translation: CAINGGLNQPQHF.

The chain employs TRBV5-4 and TRBJ2-3, with 7 positions matching TRBD2. Per the germline V gene, CDR1 is SGHNT and CDR2 is YYREEE (reference sequence). This CDR3 spans 15 amino acids. V was pared by 0 bases and J by 9 bases, with 10 bases of the junction left unmatched. The DNA of the CDR3 is TGTGCCAGCAGCTTGGTGGGCGGGAGTACGGAGACGCAGTATTTT. As protein: CASSLVGGSTETQYF.

Points on this clone: The limits of the CDR3 on the DNA are not certain, so only TCRdb's listed CDR3 is given. The gene calls are TRBV27 and TRBJ2-4; the D call TRBD2 from the table was never checked on the DNA. From its first to its last residue, the CDR3 has 14 amino acids. Germline V lookup: CDR1 MNHEY, CDR2 SMNVEV (reference sequence). CDR3 region: CASSLVASGSLNYF.

The V gene is TRBV23-1, the J gene TRBJ2-5, with TRBD1 matching over 8 bases. TRBV23-1 is classed as an ORF, of uncertain function. Trimming cost V 5 bases and J 4 bases; bases outside gene matches: 9. The CDR3 is 15 residues long. CDR3 sequence: CASSRGRGRRETQYF. The CDR3 bases are TGCGCCAGCAGTAGGGGCAGGGGGCGTCGAGAGACCCAGTACTTC.

V gene TRBV11-2 combines with J gene TRBJ2-6; a possible D gene is TRBD1 (5 bases). CDR3 length equals 18 residues. Trimming took 1 base from V and 3 from J, leaving 16 bases between them. CDR1 and CDR2 (germline): SGHAT, FQNNGV. The CDR3 sequence: CASSLVLIPGFGANVLTF. The CDR3 bases are TGTGCCAGCAGCTTAGTACTTATCCCAGGGTTTGGGGCCAACGTCCTGACTTTC.

The genes are TRBV7-8 and TRBJ1-3; D is possibly TRBD1 (6 bases). This CDR3 comprises 15 residues. Germline CDR1 reads SGHVS; CDR2 reads FQNEAQ. V was pared by 4 bases and J by 0 bases, with 10 bases between. The CDR3 sequence: CASSSDRSSGNTIYF. The DNA for the CDR3 is TGTGCCAGCAGCTCCGACAGGAGCTCTGGAAACACCATATATTTT.

The chain carries TRBV5-4 and TRBJ2-5, with 7 bases matching TRBD2. CDR1 is SGHNT, CDR2 YYREEE, per germline (reference sequence). The CDR3 runs to 13 residues. The J segment lost 9 bases and the V segment lost 1 base, leaving 6 bases of the junction unmatched. This chain's CDR3 is CASSLRAAGAQYF. For the CDR3, the DNA is TGTGCCAGCAGCTTGAGGGCGGCGGGGGCCCAGTACTTC.

V and J are TRBV30 and TRBJ1-6, with TRBD1 matching 9 bases. Trimming at V came to 0 bases and at J to 9 bases, leaving 6 bases not matched to a gene. The CDR3 has 15 residues. In germline, CDR1 is GTSNPN, CDR2 SVGIG (reference sequence). Here the CDR3 reads CAWSVQDRGASPLHF. The CDR3 nucleotides read TGTGCCTGGAGTGTACAGGACAGGGGAGCTTCACCCCTCCACTTT.

The chain is built from TRBV18 and TRBJ2-7; 7 bases are shared with TRBD2. V dropped 2 bases and J dropped 1; count of bases not matched to a gene: 8. This CDR3 is 16 amino acids long. Germline loops: CDR1 KGHSH, CDR2 LQKENI. DNA for the CDR3: TGTGCCAGCTCACCAGCCGGGGGGTTGTCTTCCTACGAGCAGTACTTC. As protein: CASSPAGGLSSYEQYF.